This TCR beta chain was sequenced during a study of cytomegalovirus exposure and HLA in healthy donors. Looking at the study overall: The 120 or so validation repertoires used a platform that matched the one used for the approximately 700 first-cohort repertoires, as a later analysis reported.

The protocol was immunoSEQ multiplex PCR, while the TCRdb copy is restricted to in-frame clones and leaves out a portion. Of around 140,000 clones in the sample, about 87% are singletons; the top ten hold approximately 10%. The donors were part of the validation cohort of 120 subjects. That cohort was separate from the first cohort, which comprised several hundred subjects. Study results and limitations: In vitro work confirmed that a few CMV-associated chains recognize CMV antigens. Overall, approximately 150 TCR beta chains were annotated as cytomegalovirus-associated.

There are 11 residues in the CDR3. Germline CDR1 reads LGHNT; CDR2 reads FRNRAP. V lost 2 bases and J 14 bases, leaving 10 bases between the germline ends. Comment on this clone: Its specificity is unknown.

This receptor was taken from a man aged 18 to 35 in good health and CMV-seropositive. Sequencing was carried out using PBMCs. This chain uses TRBV12-5 with TRBJ2-1; D may be TRBD2 (6 bases). CDR3 protein: CASGLSQREFF. The CDR3 DNA sequence: TGTGCTAGTGGTTTGTCACAGCGGGAGTTCTTC.